This TCR beta chain was profiled in a study of cytomegalovirus exposure and HLA in healthy donors. This clone was picked up one time. The antigen remains unidentified. An end of the junction does not agree with germline; a read error may underlie this. Germline CDR1 and CDR2: SEHNR and FQNEAQ (reference sequence). This CDR3 is 15 amino acids long. The primer mix had 60 Vbeta and 13 Jbeta primers. The assay was immunoSEQ multiplex PCR, and TCRdb's table has in-frame clones only and misses some. The profile shows about 120,000 clones, 70% to 85% of them singletons. Study-level results: A later look showed TCR association rates differing by HLA locus, highest for DRB1 and lowest for HLA-C. HLA allele associations emerged for some 16,000 TCR beta sequences in a later analysis, at 0.05 false discovery rate.

This chain connects TRBV7-9 to TRBJ1-2, with 9 nucleotides matching TRBD1. The sequence came from a man aged 40-50 years in good health and CMV-seropositive. Specimen: PBMCs. CDR3 DNA: TGTTCCAGCAGTCGTCGACAGGGGGTGCCCTATGGCTACACCTTC. This translates into CSSSRRQGVPYGYTF.